The rows below give T cell receptor beta chains drawn from one sample of a study of post-analysis software for immune sequencing data. TCRdb ran MiXCR on the PCR reads and lists one entry per CDR3 protein. The sample includes hundreds of thousands of distinct CDR3 sequences, 25% to 30% of them seen just once. Sample: blood. All receptors derive from a girl aged 5 to 17 with multiple sclerosis. The CDR3 runs from the conserved cysteine through the conserved F or W. D genes are given only for firm matches. Expanded clones get a size class; other rows say once, few or many, or leave the size out.

j_gene | abundance | v_gene | d_gene | CDR3nt | CDR3aa
TRBJ2-7 | NA | TRBV29-1 | TRBD2 | TGCAGCTGGCGGGAGGGCCTTGGAGTAGATGAGCAGTACTTC | CSWREGLGVDEQYF
TRBJ2-7 | NA | TRBV19 | TRBD1 | TGTGCCTGTACATCGACAGGGGCCTCCTACGAGCAGTACTTC | CACTSTGASYEQYF
TRBJ2-7 | NA | TRBV7-2 | TRBD2 | TGTGCGAGCGGGAGGATCCAATACGAGCAGTACTTC | CASGRIQYEQYF
TRBJ2-6 | few | TRBV10-3 | NA | TGTGCCATCAGTGAGCCCTTACGCTCTGGGGCCAACGTCCTGACTTTC | CAISEPLRSGANVLTF
TRBJ2-3 | NA | TRBV20-1 | NA | TGCAGTGCTAGCGGGGAAGATACGCAGTATTTT | CSASGEDTQYF
TRBJ2-5 | few | TRBV6-1 | NA | TGTGCCAGCAGTAAAGAGCACACCCGGGAGACCCAGTACTTC | CASSKEHTRETQYF
TRBJ2-3 | few | TRBV7-2 | NA | TGTGCCAGCAGCTTAGAGGCGAGGGGAGGCACAGATACGCAGTATTTT | CASSLEARGGTDTQYF
TRBJ2-7 | NA | TRBV20-1 | NA | TGCAGTGCTATCTCGGGAGAAAGGTACGAGCAGTACTTC | CSAISGERYEQYF
TRBJ2-7 | NA | TRBV5-1 | TRBD2 | TGCGCCAGCAGCCCCCCCACCGTTGGGGCGGGGGTTAGCTCCTACAATGAGCAGTACTTC | CASSPPTVGAGVSSYNEQYF
TRBJ2-2 | NA | TRBV14 | TRBD2 | TGTGCCAGCAGCGTGGGGCTACCCGGACTAGCGGGGGACACCGGGGAGCTGTTTTTT | CASSVGLPGLAGDTGELFF
TRBJ2-3 | NA | TRBV5-1 | TRBD2 | TGCGCCAGCAGATTGGGCCGACTAGCGGGGAGCACAGATACGCAGTATTTT | CASRLGRLAGSTDTQYF
TRBJ1-1 | NA | TRBV29-1 | NA | TGCAGCGGGGGACCAGAGGAGGCTTTCTTT | CSGGPEEAFF
TRBJ2-1 | NA | TRBV3-1 | TRBD2 | TGTGCCAGCAGCCAAGAGGGGGGACTAGCCTACAATGAGCAGTTCTTC | CASSQEGGLAYNEQFF
TRBJ2-1 | NA | TRBV10-3 | NA | TGTGCCGTCAGTGAGAATAGCAATGAGCAGTTCTTC | CAVSENSNEQFF
TRBJ2-7 | few | TRBV6-2/TRBV6-3 | NA | TGTGCCAGCAGCCCCGGGACACTAAAGCTCTACGAGCAGTACTTC | CASSPGTLKLYEQYF
TRBJ2-7 | many | TRBV6-5 | TRBD2 | TGTGCCAGCAGTACGGGGACTAGCGGGAGACTCTCCTACGAGCAGTACTTC | CASSTGTSGRLSYEQYF
TRBJ1-2 | NA | TRBV5-1 | NA | TGCGCCAGCAGCTTGTCAGGCAGCTATAACTATGGCTACACCTTC | CASSLSGSYNYGYTF
TRBJ2-7 | NA | TRBV20-1 | NA | TGCAGTGCTAGAGATTCTCTAGCTATACCATCCTACGAGCAGTACTTC | CSARDSLAIPSYEQYF
TRBJ2-5 | many | TRBV9 | NA | TGTGCCAGCACCCCATGGGGTGGGGAACAAGAGACCCAGTACTTC | CASTPWGGEQETQYF
TRBJ1-4 | NA | TRBV19 | NA | TGTGCCAGTACCGACCGCGGCAGGGTGACGGATGAAAAACTGTTTTTT | CASTDRGRVTDEKLFF